This T cell receptor beta chain appears in the sequencing data of a study of blood T cell repertoires in COVID-19. Study details: Samples taken during acute and convalescent COVID-19 were collected in the United States, Italy and Spain. In each case, the material was cDNA or gDNA derived from T cells, B-cell-depleted T cells, or PBMCs.

The CDR3 spans 16 residues. J gave up 0 bases and V 3 bases, and 5 bases lay outside the gene matches. Germline V gene data show CDR1 as MGHRA and CDR2 as YSYEKL. Original processing notes: Researchers report that nucleated cell counts were estimated from reference gene primer amplification. Produced via immunoSEQ multiplex PCR; TCRdb's table is partial and in-frame only. From that table come the V and J calls and clone size; the DNA was used to work out D and trimming. Found here are 45,000 to 55,000 clones, less than 90% of them singletons; the top ten hold around 1.5%. The source material was peripheral blood. The TCR sequence derives from a man aged 50 to 60 with acute or convalescent COVID-19. This rearrangement joins TRBV4-1 to TRBJ2-4, with TRBD2 matching over 7 bases. This chain's CDR3 is CASSHRAGLAKNIQYF. In nucleotides, the CDR3 is TGCGCCAGCAGCCACCGAGCGGGACTAGCCAAAAACATTCAGTACTTC.